These T cell receptor beta chains were read from a single sample in a study of blood T cell repertoires in COVID-19. The table came from immunoSEQ multiplex PCR; TCRdb's copy has only in-frame clones and leaves some out. The sample shows 44,000 or so clones, less than 70% of them seen only once. Sequenced material: peripheral blood. These receptors were taken from a man older than 75 with acute or convalescent COVID-19. CDR3s include the opening cysteine and the closing phenylalanine or tryptophan. The order of the fields is J gene, V gene, D gene, clone size, CDR3 protein, CDR3 DNA. A D gene is named only where the DNA matches it firmly. Part of the rows lack a size; the others show once, few, many or a class for expanded clones.

>TRBJ2-1|TRBV11-3|TRBD2|few
CASSPWIAGGPRVDEQFF
TGTGCCAGCAGCCCCTGGATAGCGGGGGGACCGAGGGTGGATGAGCAGTTCTTC
>TRBJ2-7|TRBV30|TRBD1|medium-sized
CAWSAGTATYEQYF
TGTGCCTGGAGTGCCGGGACAGCCACCTACGAGCAGTACTTC
>TRBJ2-7|TRBV7-2|-|-
CASSLEGGYEQYF
TGTGCCAGCAGCTTAGAAGGGGGATACGAGCAGTACTTC
>TRBJ2-1|TRBV5-1|-|-
CASKIGTPTYNEQFF
TGCGCCAGCAAGATTGGGACTCCAACCTACAATGAGCAGTTCTTC
>TRBJ1-1|TRBV5-1|-|-
CASSSDINTEAFF
TGCGCTAGCAGCTCCGACATTAACACTGAAGCTTTCTTT
>TRBJ2-7|TRBV6-2/TRBV6-3|-|-
CASSFLGRQYF
TGTGCCAGCAGTTTTCTGGGGCGGCAGTACTTC
>TRBJ2-5|TRBV10-3|-|-
CAISAGETQYF
TGTGCCATCAGTGCAGGAGAGACCCAGTACTTC
>TRBJ1-1|TRBV19|-|-
CASSIVSRNTEAFF
TGTGCCAGTAGTATAGTTTCCAGGAACACTGAAGCTTTCTTT
>TRBJ2-3|TRBV30|TRBD2|-
CAWSSGLTDTQYF
TGTGCCTGGTCTAGCGGACTCACAGATACGCAGTATTTT
>TRBJ2-7|TRBV3-1/TRBV3-2|-|-
CASSHRGRYEQYF
TGTGCCAGCAGCCACCGAGGGCGGTACGAGCAGTACTTC
>TRBJ1-6|TRBV5-1|-|-
CATHQGPGGALHF
TGCGCCACCCACCAGGGCCCGGGGGGGGCCCTCCACTTT
>TRBJ1-1|TRBV5-8|TRBD1|-
CASSLWTGRSTEAFF
TGTGCCAGCAGCTTGTGGACAGGGAGGTCCACTGAAGCTTTCTTT
>TRBJ1-4|TRBV4-1|-|-
CASSQGLGANEKLFF
TGCGCCAGCAGCCAAGGCTTAGGGGCTAATGAAAAACTGTTTTTT
>TRBJ1-2|TRBV30|TRBD1|-
CAWKGSGQGSGYTF
TGTGCCTGGAAGGGCTCTGGACAGGGTAGTGGCTACACCTTC
>TRBJ2-2|TRBV19|-|-
CATSSGTWGGELFF
TGTGCCACCTCGTCCGGGACTTGGGGCGGGGAGCTGTTTTTT
>TRBJ2-1|TRBV6-2/TRBV6-3|TRBD2|-
CASSLTSGRNNEQFF
TGTGCCAGCAGCCTCACTAGCGGGAGGAATAATGAGCAGTTCTTC
>TRBJ2-1|TRBV19|-|-
CASSMDQGVPYNEQFF
TGTGCCAGTAGTATGGATCAGGGTGTCCCCTACAATGAGCAGTTCTTC
>TRBJ2-2|TRBV5-4|TRBD2|once
CASSLWGGRSAGELFF
TGTGCCAGCAGCTTGTGGGGCGGGAGAAGTGCCGGGGAGCTGTTTTTT
>TRBJ1-3|TRBV30|TRBD1|-
CAWEKTGNSGNTIYF
TGTGCCTGGGAAAAGACAGGGAACTCTGGAAACACCATATATTTT
>TRBJ2-7|TRBV2|-|-
CASSEWGQQYF
TGTGCCAGCAGTGAATGGGGGCAGCAGTACTTC
>TRBJ2-7|TRBV19|TRBD2|-
CASRPTSGRMYEQYF
TGTGCCAGTAGACCGACTAGCGGGAGGATGTACGAGCAGTACTTC